The clone carrying this TCR beta chain appeared a few times. These data come from a study of cytomegalovirus exposure and HLA in healthy donors. Trimming cost V 5 bases and J 0 bases, with 13 bases left between them. Looked up from germline, CDR1 is SQVTM and CDR2 is ANQGSEA. This CDR3 region has 15 residues. This PCR relied on a set of 60 Vbeta primers and 13 Jbeta primers. Assay used: immunoSEQ multiplex PCR; TCRdb lists only in-frame clones, some missing. The sample holds around 190,000 clones, around 82% seen once. The sample taken for sequencing was PBMCs. The chain carries TRBV29-1 and TRBJ1-4; no reliable D call. The sequence derives from a man aged 35 to 55 in good health and CMV-seronegative. CDR3 residues: CSVQNDLATNEKLFF. The CDR3 region has the DNA TGCAGCGTTCAGAACGATCTTGCAACTAATGAAAAACTGTTTTTT.